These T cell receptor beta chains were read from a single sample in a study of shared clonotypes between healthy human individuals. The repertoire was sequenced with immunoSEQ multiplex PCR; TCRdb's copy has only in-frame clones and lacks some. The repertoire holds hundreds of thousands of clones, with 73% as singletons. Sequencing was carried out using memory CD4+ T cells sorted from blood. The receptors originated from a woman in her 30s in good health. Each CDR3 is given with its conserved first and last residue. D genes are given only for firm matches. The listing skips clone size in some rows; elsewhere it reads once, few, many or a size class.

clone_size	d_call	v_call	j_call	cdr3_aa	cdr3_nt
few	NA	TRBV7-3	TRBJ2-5	CASSLRGGTKQETQYF	TGTGCCAGCAGCCTCAGGGGCGGAACGAAACAAGAGACCCAGTACTTC
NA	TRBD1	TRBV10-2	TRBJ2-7	CASRGRTGWEQYF	TGCGCCAGCAGAGGAAGGACAGGGTGGGAGCAGTACTTC
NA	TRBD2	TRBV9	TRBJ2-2	CASSIGLAGGDTGELFF	TGTGCCAGCAGCATCGGACTAGCGGGAGGGGACACCGGGGAGCTGTTTTTT
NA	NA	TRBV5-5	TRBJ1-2	CASNPGVDAGYTF	TGTGCCAGCAACCCGGGGGTAGACGCCGGCTACACCTTC
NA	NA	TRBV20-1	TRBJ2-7	CSARFYEQYF	TGCAGTGCTAGATTCTACGAGCAGTACTTC
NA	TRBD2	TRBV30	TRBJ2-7	CAWTEAGGRYEQYF	TGTGCCTGGACTGAAGCGGGAGGTAGATACGAGCAGTACTTC
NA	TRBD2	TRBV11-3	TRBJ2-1	CASSSGTSEYNEQFF	TGTGCCAGCAGCTCTGGGACTAGCGAATACAATGAGCAGTTCTTC
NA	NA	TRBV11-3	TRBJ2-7	CASSPNRGSIGQYF	TGTGCCAGCAGCCCCAACCGGGGGAGCATTGGGCAGTACTTC
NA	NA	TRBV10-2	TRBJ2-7	CATSDGSSYEQYF	TGCGCCACCTCGGACGGGAGCTCCTACGAGCAGTACTTC
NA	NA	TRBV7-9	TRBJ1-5	CASSRFRDQPQHF	TGTGCCAGCAGCAGATTCAGGGATCAGCCCCAGCATTTT
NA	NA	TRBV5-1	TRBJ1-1	CASSSVVSTEAFF	TGCGCCAGCAGCTCCGTAGTTAGCACTGAAGCTTTCTTT
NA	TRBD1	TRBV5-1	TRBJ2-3	CASSLGQGAGVDTQYF	TGCGCCAGCAGCTTGGGACAGGGGGCAGGAGTAGATACGCAGTATTTT
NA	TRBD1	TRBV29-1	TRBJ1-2	CSVGAGGRLGGYTF	TGCAGCGTTGGGGCAGGGGGCCGTTTAGGTGGCTACACCTTC
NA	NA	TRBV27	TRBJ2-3	CASSSYSSTDTQYF	TGTGCCAGCAGTTCCTATTCTAGCACAGATACGCAGTATTTT
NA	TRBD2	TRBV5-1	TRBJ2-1	CASSGASGSYNEQFF	TGCGCCAGCAGCGGGGCTAGCGGCTCCTACAATGAGCAGTTCTTC
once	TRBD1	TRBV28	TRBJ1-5	CASSLSVTGDQPQHF	TGTGCCAGCAGTTTATCGGTGACAGGGGATCAGCCCCAGCATTTT
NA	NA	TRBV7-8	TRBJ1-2	CASSSRGAGIGGYTF	TGTGCCAGCAGCTCTCGCGGCGCAGGAATCGGCGGCTACACCTTC
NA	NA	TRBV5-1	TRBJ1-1	CASSLAGRAFF	TGCGCCAGCAGCTTGGCAGGGAGGGCTTTCTTT
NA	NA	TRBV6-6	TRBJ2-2	CASSSTRTYPSGELFF	TGTGCCAGCAGTTCCACACGGACTTATCCGTCCGGGGAGCTGTTTTTT
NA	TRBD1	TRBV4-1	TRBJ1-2	CASSQEVGDSTNYGYTF	TGCGCCAGCAGTCAAGAGGTAGGGGACAGCACTAACTATGGCTACACCTTC
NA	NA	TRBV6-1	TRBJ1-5	CASSETGTWVNQPQHF	TGTGCCAGCAGTGAAACCGGGACATGGGTCAATCAGCCCCAGCATTTT
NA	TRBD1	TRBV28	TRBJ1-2	CAISLTGLGYTF	TGTGCCATCTCCCTGACAGGGCTTGGCTACACCTTC
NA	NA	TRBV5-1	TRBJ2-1	CASSRGQSSYNEQFF	TGCGCCAGCAGCCGCGGACAGAGCTCCTACAATGAGCAGTTCTTC
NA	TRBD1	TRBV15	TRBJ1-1	CATSRPGTANTEAFF	TGTGCCACCAGCAGACCCGGGACAGCGAACACTGAAGCTTTCTTT
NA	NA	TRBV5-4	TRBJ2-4	CASSLLGAEPHSNIQYF	TGTGCCAGCAGCTTGCTAGGGGCTGAGCCCCACTCAAACATTCAGTACTTC
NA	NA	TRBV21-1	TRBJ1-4	CASIRIGEAGRRHATNEKLFF	TGTGCCAGCATCCGGATCGGTGAGGCCGGCAGGCGGCATGCAACTAATGAAAAACTGTTTTTT
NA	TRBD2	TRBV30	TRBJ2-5	CAWGTSRETQYF	TGTGCCTGGGGGACTAGCCGTGAGACCCAGTACTTC
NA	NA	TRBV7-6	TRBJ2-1	CASSWGLEQFF	TGTGCCAGCAGCTGGGGCCTCGAGCAGTTCTTC
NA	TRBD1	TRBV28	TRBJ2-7	CASSPDRGYEQYF	TGTGCCAGCAGTCCCGACAGGGGATACGAGCAGTACTTC
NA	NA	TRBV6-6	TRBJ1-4	CASSYGLSGELFF	TGTGCCAGCAGTTACGGTCTTTCGGGAGAACTGTTTTTT
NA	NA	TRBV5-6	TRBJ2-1	CASPSQGLQNNEQFF	TGTGCCAGCCCGAGCCAGGGCCTACAAAACAATGAGCAGTTCTTC
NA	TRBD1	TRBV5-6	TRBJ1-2	CASSSGQGVGYGYTF	TGTGCCAGCAGCTCCGGACAGGGAGTTGGGTATGGCTACACCTTC
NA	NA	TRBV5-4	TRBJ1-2	CASSSGGSNYGYTF	TGTGCCAGCAGCTCGGGAGGGTCGAACTATGGCTACACCTTC
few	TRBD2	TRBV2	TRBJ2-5	CARLAGGDQETQYF	TGTGCCAGGTTAGCGGGAGGGGACCAAGAGACCCAGTACTTC
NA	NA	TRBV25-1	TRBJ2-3	CASGVGGTDTQYF	TGTGCCAGCGGAGTCGGGGGCACAGATACGCAGTATTTT
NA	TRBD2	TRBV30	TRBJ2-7	CAWSLADPYEQYF	TGTGCCTGGAGTCTAGCGGACCCCTACGAGCAGTACTTC
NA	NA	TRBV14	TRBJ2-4	CASSQASSDANIQYF	TGTGCCAGCAGCCAAGCTTCTAGCGATGCAAACATTCAGTACTTC
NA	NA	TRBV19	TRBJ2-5	CASSSRQTKETQYF	TGTGCCAGTAGTAGCCGACAGACCAAAGAGACCCAGTACTTC
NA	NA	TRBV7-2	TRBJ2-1	CASSLASVYNEQFF	TGTGCCAGCAGCTTAGCGTCGGTTTACAATGAGCAGTTCTTC
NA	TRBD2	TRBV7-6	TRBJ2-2	CASSLGLAGVGGELFF	TGTGCCAGCAGCTTGGGACTAGCGGGAGTTGGCGGGGAGCTGTTTTTT
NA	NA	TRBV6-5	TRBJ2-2	CASSYSLIGSTGELFF	TGTGCCAGCAGTTACTCGCTCATTGGGTCCACCGGGGAGCTGTTTTTT
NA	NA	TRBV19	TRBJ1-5	CASSIGTVSNQPQHF	TGTGCCAGTAGTATAGGGACAGTGAGCAATCAGCCCCAGCATTTT
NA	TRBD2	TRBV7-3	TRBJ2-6	CASSSLGTRETGANVLTF	TGTGCCAGCAGCTCGTTGGGGACTAGGGAAACTGGGGCCAACGTCCTGACTTTC
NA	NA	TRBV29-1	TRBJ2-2	CSVGVGAAVNTGELFF	TGCAGCGTGGGGGTAGGAGCGGCAGTGAACACCGGGGAGCTGTTTTTT
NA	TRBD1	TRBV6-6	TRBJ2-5	CASSPGQGHQETQYF	TGTGCCAGCAGTCCAGGACAGGGCCACCAAGAGACCCAGTACTTC
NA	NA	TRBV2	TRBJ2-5	CASSDRVIQETQYF	TGTGCCAGCAGTGACCGTGTGATCCAAGAGACCCAGTACTTC
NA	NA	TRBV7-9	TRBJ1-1	CASSLGAGPNEAFF	TGTGCCAGCAGCTTAGGGGCCGGGCCTAATGAAGCTTTCTTT
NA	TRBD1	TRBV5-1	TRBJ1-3	CASSLTGDGNTIYF	TGCGCCAGCAGCTTGACAGGGGATGGAAACACCATATATTTT
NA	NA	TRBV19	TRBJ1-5	CASSSVMYQPQHF	TGTGCCAGTAGTTCGGTCATGTATCAGCCCCAGCATTTT
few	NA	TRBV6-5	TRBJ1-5	CASSSAGGALNQPQHF	TGTGCCAGCAGTTCCGCCGGGGGCGCCCTGAATCAGCCCCAGCATTTT
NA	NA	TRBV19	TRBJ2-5	CASSDRPGAGTQYF	TGTGCCAGTAGTGACCGACCAGGGGCGGGGACCCAGTACTTC
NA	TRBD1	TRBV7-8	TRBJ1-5	CASSSRDRGPYSNQPQHF	TGTGCCAGCAGCAGCCGGGACAGGGGACCTTATAGCAATCAGCCCCAGCATTTT
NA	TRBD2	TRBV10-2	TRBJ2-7	CASSERSSGRSNEQYF	TGCGCCAGCAGTGAGCGATCTAGCGGGAGATCCAACGAGCAGTACTTC
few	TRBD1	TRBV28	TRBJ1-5	CASQTRGQGGNQPQHF	TGTGCCAGCCAGACACGTGGACAGGGCGGCAATCAGCCCCAGCATTTT